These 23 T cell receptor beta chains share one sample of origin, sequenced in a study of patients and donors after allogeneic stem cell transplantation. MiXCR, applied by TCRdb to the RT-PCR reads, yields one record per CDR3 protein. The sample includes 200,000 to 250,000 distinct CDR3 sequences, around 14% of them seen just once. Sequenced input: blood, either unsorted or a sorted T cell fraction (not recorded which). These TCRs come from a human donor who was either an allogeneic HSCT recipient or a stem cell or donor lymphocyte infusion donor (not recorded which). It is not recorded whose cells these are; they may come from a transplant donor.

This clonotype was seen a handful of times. The CDR3 sequence is CASSSTIKWIRGDTEAFF. The CDR3 coding sequence is TGTGCCAGCAGTTCCACTATAAAGTGGATCCGGGGGGACACTGAAGCTTTCTTT. The chain joins TRBV6-5 to TRBJ1-1, with D possibly matching TRBD1 (5 bases). This CDR3 spans 18 amino acids. With 4 bases removed from V and 3 bases from J, the gap between germline ends came to 24 bases. Looked up from germline, CDR1 is MNHEY and CDR2 is SVGAGI.

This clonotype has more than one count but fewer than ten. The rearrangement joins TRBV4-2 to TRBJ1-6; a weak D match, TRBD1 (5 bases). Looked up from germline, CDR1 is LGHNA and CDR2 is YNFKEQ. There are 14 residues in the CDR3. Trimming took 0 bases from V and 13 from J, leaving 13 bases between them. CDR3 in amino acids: CASSQDLQGIPLHF. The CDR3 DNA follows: TGTGCCAGCAGCCAAGATCTTCAGGGCATCCCCCTCCACTTT.

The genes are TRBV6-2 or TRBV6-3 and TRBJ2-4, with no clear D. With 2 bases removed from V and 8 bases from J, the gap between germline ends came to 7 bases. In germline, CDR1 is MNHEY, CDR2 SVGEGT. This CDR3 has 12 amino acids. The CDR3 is CASSYGGDIQYF. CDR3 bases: TGTGCCAGCAGTTACGGCGGAGACATTCAGTACTTC.

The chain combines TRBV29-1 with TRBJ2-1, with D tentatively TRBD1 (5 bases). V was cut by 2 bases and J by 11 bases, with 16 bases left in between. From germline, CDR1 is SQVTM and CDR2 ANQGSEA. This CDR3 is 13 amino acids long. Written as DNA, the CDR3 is TGCAGCGTTGAATTGGAGTCAGGGTCTAAGCAGTTCTTC. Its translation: CSVELESGSKQFF.

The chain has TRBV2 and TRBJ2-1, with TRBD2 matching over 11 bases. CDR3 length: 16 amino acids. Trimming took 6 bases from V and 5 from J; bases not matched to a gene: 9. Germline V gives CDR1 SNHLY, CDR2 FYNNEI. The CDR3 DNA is TGTGCCAGCAGCGCGAAGGGACTAGCGGAAAACAATGAGCAGTTCTTC. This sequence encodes CASSAKGLAENNEQFF.

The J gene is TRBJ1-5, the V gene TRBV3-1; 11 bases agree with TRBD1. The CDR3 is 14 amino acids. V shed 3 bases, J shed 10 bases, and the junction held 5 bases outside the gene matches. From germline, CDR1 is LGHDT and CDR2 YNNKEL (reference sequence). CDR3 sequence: CASSHGQGADPQHF. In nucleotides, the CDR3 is TGTGCCAGCAGCCACGGACAGGGGGCAGATCCCCAGCATTTT. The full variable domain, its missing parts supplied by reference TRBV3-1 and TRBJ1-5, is DTAVSQTPKYLVTQMGNDKSIKCEQNLGHDTMYWYKQDSKKFLKIMFSYNNKELIINETVPNRFSPKSPDKAHLNLHINSLELGDSAVYFCASSHGQGADPQHFGDGTRLSIL.

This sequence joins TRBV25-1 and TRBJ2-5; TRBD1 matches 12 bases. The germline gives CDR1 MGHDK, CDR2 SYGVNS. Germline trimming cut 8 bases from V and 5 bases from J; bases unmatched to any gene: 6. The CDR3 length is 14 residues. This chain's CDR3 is CASGGTGGLETQYF. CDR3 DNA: TGTGCCAGCGGAGGGACAGGGGGCTTGGAGACCCAGTACTTC.

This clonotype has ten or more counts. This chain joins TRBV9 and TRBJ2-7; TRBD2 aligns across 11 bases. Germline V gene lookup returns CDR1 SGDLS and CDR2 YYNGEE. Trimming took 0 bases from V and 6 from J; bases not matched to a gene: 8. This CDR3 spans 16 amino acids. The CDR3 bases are TGTGCCAGCAGCGTAGTGGCGGGACTAGCGGCCGGCGAGCAGTACTTC. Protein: CASSVVAGLAAGEQYF. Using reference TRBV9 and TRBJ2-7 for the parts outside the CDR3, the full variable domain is DSGVTQTPKHLITATGQRVTLRCSPRSGDLSVYWYQQSLDQGLQFLIQYYNGEERAKGNILERFSAQQFPDLHSELNLSSLELGDSALYFCASSVVAGLAAGEQYFGPGTRLTVT.

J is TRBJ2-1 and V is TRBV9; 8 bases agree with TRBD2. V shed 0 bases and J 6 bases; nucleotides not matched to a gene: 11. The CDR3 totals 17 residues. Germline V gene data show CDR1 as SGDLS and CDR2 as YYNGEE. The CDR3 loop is CASSVGQSGSRGNEQFF. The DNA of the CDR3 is TGTGCCAGCAGCGTAGGGCAAAGCGGGAGTCGCGGCAATGAGCAGTTCTTC.

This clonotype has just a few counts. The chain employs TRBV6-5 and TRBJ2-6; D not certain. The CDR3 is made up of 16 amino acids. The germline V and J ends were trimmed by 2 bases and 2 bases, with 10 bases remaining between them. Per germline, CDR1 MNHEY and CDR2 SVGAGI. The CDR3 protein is CASSYAQIPGANVLTF. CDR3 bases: TGTGCCAGCAGTTACGCACAGATCCCTGGGGCCAACGTCCTGACTTTC.

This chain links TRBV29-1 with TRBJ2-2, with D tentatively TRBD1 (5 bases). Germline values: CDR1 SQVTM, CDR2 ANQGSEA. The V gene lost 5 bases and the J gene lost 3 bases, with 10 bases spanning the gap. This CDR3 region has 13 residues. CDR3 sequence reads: CSVSDSYTGELFF. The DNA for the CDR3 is TGCAGCGTTTCCGACAGTTACACCGGGGAGCTGTTTTTT.

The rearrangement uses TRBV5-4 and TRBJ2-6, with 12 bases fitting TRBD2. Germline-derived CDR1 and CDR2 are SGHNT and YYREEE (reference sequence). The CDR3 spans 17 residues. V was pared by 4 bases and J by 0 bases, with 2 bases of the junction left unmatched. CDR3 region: CASSGGLAGSGANVLTF. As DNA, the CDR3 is TGTGCCAGCAGCGGGGGACTAGCGGGCTCTGGGGCCAACGTCCTGACTTTC.

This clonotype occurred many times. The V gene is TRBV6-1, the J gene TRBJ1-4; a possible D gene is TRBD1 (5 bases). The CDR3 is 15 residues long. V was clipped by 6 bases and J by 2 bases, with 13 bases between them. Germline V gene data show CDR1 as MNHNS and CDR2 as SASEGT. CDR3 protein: CASSSLGATNEKLFF. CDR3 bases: TGTGCCAGCAGCTCCTTAGGGGCCACTAATGAAAAACTGTTTTTT.

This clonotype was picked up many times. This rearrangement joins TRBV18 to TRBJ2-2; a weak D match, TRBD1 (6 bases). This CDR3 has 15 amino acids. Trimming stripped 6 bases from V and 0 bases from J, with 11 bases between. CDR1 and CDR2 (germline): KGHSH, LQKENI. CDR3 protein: CASSLRGSNTGELFF. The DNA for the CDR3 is TGTGCCAGCTCGCTCAGGGGCTCGAACACCGGGGAGCTGTTTTTT.

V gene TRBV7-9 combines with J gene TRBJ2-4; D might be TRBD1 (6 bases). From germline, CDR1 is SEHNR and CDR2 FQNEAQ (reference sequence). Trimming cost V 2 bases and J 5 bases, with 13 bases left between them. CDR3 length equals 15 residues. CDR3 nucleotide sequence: TGTGCCAGCAGCTTACAAACAGGGATCCAAAACATTCAGTACTTC. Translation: CASSLQTGIQNIQYF.

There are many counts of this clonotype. In nucleotides, the CDR3 is TGCGCCAGCAGCCCGATGGGTGGGGGAACGAACACTGAAGCTTTCTTT. Its protein is CASSPMGGGTNTEAFF. The chain uses TRBV4-1 and TRBJ1-1, with D possibly matching TRBD1 (5 bases). The V gene lost 4 bases and the J gene lost 1 base, with 16 bases spanning the gap. The germline CDR1 and CDR2 sequences are MGHRA and YSYEKL. CDR3 length: 16 residues.

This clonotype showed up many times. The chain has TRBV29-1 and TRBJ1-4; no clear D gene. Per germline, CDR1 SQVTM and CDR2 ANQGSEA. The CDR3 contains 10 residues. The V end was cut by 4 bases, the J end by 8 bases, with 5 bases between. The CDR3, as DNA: TGCAGCGTTGGGGGAGAAAAACTGTTTTTT. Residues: CSVGGEKLFF.

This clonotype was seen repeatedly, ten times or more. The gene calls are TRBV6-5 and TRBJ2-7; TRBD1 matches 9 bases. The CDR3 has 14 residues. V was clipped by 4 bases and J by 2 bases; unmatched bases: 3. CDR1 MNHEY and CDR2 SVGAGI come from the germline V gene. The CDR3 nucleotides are TGTGCCAGCAGTTTCGGGGACAGGGCCTACGAGCAGTACTTC. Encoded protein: CASSFGDRAYEQYF.

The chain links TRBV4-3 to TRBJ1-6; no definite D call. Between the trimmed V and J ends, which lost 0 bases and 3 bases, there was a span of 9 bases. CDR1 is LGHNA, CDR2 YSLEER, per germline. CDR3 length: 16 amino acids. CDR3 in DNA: TGCGCCAGCAGCCAAGAGGTGCACAACTATAATTCACCCCTCCACTTT. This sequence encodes CASSQEVHNYNSPLHF.

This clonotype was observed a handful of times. The CDR3 DNA sequence: TGTGCCACCAGTGACCGCTCCCTAGCGGGGGGGCGAACCTACAATGAGCAGTTCTTC. Its translation is CATSDRSLAGGRTYNEQFF. This chain joins TRBV24-1 and TRBJ2-1; 12 positions match TRBD2. The CDR3 sequence is 19 residues long. The germline gives CDR1 KGHDR, CDR2 SFDVKD. V trimming: 4 bases; J trimming: 2 bases; junction bases outside the gene matches: 11.

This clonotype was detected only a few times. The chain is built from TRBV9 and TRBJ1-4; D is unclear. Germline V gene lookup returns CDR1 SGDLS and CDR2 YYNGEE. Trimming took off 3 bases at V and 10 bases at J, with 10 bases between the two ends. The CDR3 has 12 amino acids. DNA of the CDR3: TGTGCCAGCAGCGGCCCGGTGGGAAAACTGTTTTTT. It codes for CASSGPVGKLFF. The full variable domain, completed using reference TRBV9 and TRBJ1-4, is DSGVTQTPKHLITATGQRVTLRCSPRSGDLSVYWYQQSLDQGLQFLIQYYNGEERAKGNILERFSAQQFPDLHSELNLSSLELGDSALYFCASSGPVGKLFFGSGTQLSVL.

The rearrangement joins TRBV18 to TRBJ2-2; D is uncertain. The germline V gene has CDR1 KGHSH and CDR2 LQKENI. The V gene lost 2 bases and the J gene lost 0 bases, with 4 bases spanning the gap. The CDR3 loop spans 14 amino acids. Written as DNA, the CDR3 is TGTGCCAGCTCACCAAGGGCGAACACCGGGGAGCTGTTTTTT. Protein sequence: CASSPRANTGELFF.

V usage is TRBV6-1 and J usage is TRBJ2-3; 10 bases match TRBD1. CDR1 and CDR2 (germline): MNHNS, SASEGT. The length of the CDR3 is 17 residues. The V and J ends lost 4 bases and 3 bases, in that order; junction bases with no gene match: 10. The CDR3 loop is CASSAYDRGRRTDTQYF. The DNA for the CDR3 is TGTGCCAGCAGTGCATACGACAGGGGGCGGAGGACAGATACGCAGTATTTT.